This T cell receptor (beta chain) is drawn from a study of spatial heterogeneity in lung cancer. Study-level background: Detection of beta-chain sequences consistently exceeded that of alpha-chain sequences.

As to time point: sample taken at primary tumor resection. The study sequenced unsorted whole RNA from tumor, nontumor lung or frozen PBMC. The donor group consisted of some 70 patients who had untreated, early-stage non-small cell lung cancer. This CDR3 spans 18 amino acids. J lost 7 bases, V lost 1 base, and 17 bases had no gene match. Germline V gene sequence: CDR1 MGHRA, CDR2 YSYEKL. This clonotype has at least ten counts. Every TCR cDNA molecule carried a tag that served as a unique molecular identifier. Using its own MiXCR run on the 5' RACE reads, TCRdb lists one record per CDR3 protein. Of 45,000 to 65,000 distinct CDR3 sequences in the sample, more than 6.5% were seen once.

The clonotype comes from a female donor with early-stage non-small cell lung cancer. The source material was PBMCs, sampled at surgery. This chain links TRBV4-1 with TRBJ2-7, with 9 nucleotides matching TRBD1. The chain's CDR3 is CASSQGPPQGQGVREQYF. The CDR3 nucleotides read TGCGCCAGCAGCCAAGGACCCCCCCAGGGACAGGGAGTGAGGGAGCAGTACTTC.